There are a few counts of the clone carrying this T cell receptor beta chain. The data derive from a study of T-cell reconstitution after alpha-beta-depleted transplantation in children. The V gene end was trimmed by 4 bases and the J gene end by 4 bases; junction bases not matched to a gene: 3. The CDR3 spans 14 residues. Preparation of the TCRbeta library used unique molecular identifiers. TCRdb itself ran the PCR reads through MiXCR, one entry per CDR3 protein. The sample carries hundreds of thousands of distinct CDR3 sequences, roughly 9.5% recorded once. This chain connects TRBV12-3 or TRBV12-4 to TRBJ2-5, with 10 bases identical to TRBD2. The sequence came from a human donor who donated a stem cell graft to a child with SCID. The input for sequencing was PBMCs from the stem cell graft donor, taken from the stem cell graft. The CDR3 spells CASSSSSGGETQYF. For the CDR3, the DNA is TGTGCCAGCAGTTCCTCTAGCGGGGGAGAGACCCAGTACTTC.